Each of the 2 T cell receptor beta chains below was sequenced from the same sample in a study of OX40 agonist ivuxolimab in advanced cancers. This table comes from immunoSEQ multiplex PCR, and its TCRdb copy is limited to in-frame clones, with some not included. The profile shows 75,000 to 95,000 clones, 75% to 90% of them singletons. Sample: CD4+ or CD8+ T cells sorted from blood, taken in a trial of the OX40 agonist ivuxolimab. Receptors originate from an adult with an advanced solid tumor such as melanoma, head and neck, liver or kidney cancer.

This sequence joins TRBV7-2 and TRBJ1-5; D is ambiguous. Germline V gene lookup returns CDR1 SGHTA and CDR2 FQGNSA. The CDR3 runs 14 residues. Deletions cut 4 bases from V and 0 bases from J, with 7 bases between. The CDR3 DNA is TGTGCCAGCAGCTACTTACTTAGCAATCAGCCCCAGCATTTT. Protein product: CASSYLLSNQPQHF.

This clone has just a few counts. This chain uses TRBV9 with TRBJ2-4; TRBD1 matches at 10 bases. There are 14 residues in the CDR3. The V segment lost 4 bases and the J segment 7 bases; nucleotides outside the gene matches: 5. Germline V gene data show CDR1 as SGDLS and CDR2 as YYNGEE. CDR3 region: CASSFGTGENIQYF. CDR3 in DNA: TGTGCCAGCAGCTTCGGGACAGGGGAGAACATTCAGTACTTC. Filled out from reference TRBV9 and TRBJ2-4, the complete variable domain reads DSGVTQTPKHLITATGQRVTLRCSPRSGDLSVYWYQQSLDQGLQFLIQYYNGEERAKGNILERFSAQQFPDLHSELNLSSLELGDSALYFCASSFGTGENIQYFGAGTRLSVL.